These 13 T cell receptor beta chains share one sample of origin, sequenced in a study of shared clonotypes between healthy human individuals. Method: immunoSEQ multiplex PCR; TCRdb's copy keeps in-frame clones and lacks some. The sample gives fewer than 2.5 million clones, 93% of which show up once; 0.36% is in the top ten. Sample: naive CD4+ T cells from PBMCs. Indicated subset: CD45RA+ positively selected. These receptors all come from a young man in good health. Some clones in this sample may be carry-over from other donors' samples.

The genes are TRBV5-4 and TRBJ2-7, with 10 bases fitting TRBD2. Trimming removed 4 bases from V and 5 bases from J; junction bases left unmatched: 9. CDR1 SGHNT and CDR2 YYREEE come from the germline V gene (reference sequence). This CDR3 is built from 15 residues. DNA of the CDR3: TGTGCCAGCAGCCTGGGGGCTAGCGGGAGTGACGAGCAGTACTTC. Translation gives CASSLGASGSDEQYF.

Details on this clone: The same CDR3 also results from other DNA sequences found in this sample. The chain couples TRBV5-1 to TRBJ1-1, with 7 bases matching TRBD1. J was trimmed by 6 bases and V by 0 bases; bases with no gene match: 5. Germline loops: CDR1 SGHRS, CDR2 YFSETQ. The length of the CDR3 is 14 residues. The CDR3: CASSLGQGGSEAFF. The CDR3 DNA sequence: TGCGCCAGCAGCTTGGGGCAGGGGGGCTCTGAAGCTTTCTTT.

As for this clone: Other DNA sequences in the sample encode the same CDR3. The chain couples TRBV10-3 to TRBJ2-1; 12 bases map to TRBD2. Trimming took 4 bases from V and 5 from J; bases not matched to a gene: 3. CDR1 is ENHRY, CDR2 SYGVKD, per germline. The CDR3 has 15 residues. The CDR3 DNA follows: TGTGCCATCAGTGGGACTAGCGGGACCAACAATGAGCAGTTCTTC. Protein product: CAISGTSGTNNEQFF.

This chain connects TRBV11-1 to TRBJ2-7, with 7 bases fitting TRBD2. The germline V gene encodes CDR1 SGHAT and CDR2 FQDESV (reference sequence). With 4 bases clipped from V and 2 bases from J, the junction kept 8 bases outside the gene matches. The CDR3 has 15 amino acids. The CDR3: CASSSRRGSAYEQYF. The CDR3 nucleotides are TGTGCCAGCAGCTCCCGACGCGGGAGCGCCTACGAGCAGTACTTC. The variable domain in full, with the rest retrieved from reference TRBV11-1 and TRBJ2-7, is EAEVAQSPRYKITEKSQAVAFWCDPISGHATLYWYRQILGQGPELLVQFQDESVVDDSQLPKDRFSAERLKGVDSTLKIQPAELGDSAMYLCASSSRRGSAYEQYFGPGTRLTVT.

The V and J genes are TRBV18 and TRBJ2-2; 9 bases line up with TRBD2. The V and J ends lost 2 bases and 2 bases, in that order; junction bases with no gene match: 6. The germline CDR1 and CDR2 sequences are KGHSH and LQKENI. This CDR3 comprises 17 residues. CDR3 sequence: CASSPGRSGGNTGELFF. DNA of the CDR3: TGTGCCAGCTCACCAGGTCGTAGCGGGGGTAACACCGGGGAGCTGTTTTTT.

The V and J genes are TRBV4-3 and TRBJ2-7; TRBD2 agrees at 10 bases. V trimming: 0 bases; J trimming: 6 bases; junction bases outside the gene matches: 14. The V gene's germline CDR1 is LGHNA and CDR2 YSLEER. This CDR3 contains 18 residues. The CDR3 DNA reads TGCGCCAGCAGCCAAGATGCCCTTGTTGCTAGCGGGAGAGCCGAGCAGTACTTC. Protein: CASSQDALVASGRAEQYF.

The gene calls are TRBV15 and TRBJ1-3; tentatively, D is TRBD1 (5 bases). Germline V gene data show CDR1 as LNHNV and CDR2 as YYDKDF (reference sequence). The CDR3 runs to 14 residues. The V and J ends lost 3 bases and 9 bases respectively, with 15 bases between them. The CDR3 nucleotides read TGTGCCACCAGCAGGCCGGGACGCCGGGGCACCATATATTTT. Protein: CATSRPGRRGTIYF.

CDR3 DNA sequence: TGTGCCAGCAGAGATAACGGGGGATCGGGCCAGCCCCAGCATTTT. Encoded protein: CASRDNGGSGQPQHF. The V call is TRBV6-6, the J call TRBJ1-5; weak D call: TRBD1 (5 bases). V shed 6 bases and J shed 7 bases, with 19 bases lying between them. The V gene's germline CDR1 is MNHNY and CDR2 SVGAGI (reference sequence). This CDR3 region has 15 residues.

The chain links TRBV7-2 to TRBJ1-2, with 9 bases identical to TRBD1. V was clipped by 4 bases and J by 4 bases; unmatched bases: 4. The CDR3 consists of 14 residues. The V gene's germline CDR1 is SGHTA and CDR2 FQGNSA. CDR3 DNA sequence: TGTGCCAGCAGCTCTACAGGGGGCATCTATGGCTACACCTTC. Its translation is CASSSTGGIYGYTF.

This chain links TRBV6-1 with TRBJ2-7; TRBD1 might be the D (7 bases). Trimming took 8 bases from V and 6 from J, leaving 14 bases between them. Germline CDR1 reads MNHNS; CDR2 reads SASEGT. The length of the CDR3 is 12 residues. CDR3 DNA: TGTGCCAGCCAATCGCAGGGGGGCGAGCAGTACTTC. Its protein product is CASQSQGGEQYF.

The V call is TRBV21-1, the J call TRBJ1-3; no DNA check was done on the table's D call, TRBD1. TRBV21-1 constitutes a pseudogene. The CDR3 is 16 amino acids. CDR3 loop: CASSKVGTGDGNTIYF. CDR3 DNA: TGTGCCAGCAGCAAAGTGGGTACAGGGGATGGAAACACCATATATTTT.

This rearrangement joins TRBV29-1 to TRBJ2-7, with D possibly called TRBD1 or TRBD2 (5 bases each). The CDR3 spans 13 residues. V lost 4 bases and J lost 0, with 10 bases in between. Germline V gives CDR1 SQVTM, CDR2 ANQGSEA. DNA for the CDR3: TGCAGCGTTGGAAGGGACCTCTCCTACGAGCAGTACTTC. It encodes CSVGRDLSYEQYF.

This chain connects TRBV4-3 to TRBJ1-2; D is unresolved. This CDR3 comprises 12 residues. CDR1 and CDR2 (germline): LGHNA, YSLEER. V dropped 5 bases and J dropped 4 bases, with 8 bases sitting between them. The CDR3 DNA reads TGCGCCAGCAGCTTCAGTGGCTATGGCTACACCTTC. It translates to CASSFSGYGYTF.